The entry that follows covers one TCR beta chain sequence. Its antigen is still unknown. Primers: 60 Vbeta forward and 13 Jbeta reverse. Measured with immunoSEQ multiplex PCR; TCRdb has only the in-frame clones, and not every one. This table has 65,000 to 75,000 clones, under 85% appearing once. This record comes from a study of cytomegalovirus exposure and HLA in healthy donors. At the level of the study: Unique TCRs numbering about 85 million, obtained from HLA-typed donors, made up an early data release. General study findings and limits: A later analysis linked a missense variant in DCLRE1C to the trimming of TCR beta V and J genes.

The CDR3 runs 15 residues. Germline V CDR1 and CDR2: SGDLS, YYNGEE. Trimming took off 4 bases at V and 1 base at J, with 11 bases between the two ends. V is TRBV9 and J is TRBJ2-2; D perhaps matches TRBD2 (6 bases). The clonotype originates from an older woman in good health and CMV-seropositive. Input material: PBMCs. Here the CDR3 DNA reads TGTGCCAGCAGCTCGGGACTCTGGAACACCGGGGAGCTGTTTTTT. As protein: CASSSGLWNTGELFF.